One sample yielded the 23 T cell receptor beta chains listed below, sequenced in a study of cytomegalovirus exposure and HLA in healthy donors. Data came from immunoSEQ multiplex PCR; TCRdb stores just in-frame clones and leaves some out. The profile shows 100,000 to 120,000 clones, roughly nine tenths of them singletons. Material for sequencing was PBMCs. Source of these receptors: a woman aged 18-30 years in good health and CMV-seronegative.

This sequence joins TRBV9 and TRBJ2-5, with D tentatively TRBD2 (5 bases). Germline loops: CDR1 SGDLS, CDR2 YYNGEE. The CDR3 has 13 residues. The V gene lost 1 base and the J gene lost 1 base, with 5 bases spanning the gap. CDR3 region: CASSVRGQETQYF. The CDR3 bases are TGTGCCAGCAGCGTACGGGGCCAAGAGACCCAGTACTTC. The full variable domain, rest sourced from reference TRBV9 and TRBJ2-5, is DSGVTQTPKHLITATGQRVTLRCSPRSGDLSVYWYQQSLDQGLQFLIQYYNGEERAKGNILERFSAQQFPDLHSELNLSSLELGDSALYFCASSVRGQETQYFGPGTRLLVL.

The chain joins TRBV9 to TRBJ1-2; TRBD1 is a possible D gene (6 bases). CDR1 and CDR2 (germline): SGDLS, YYNGEE. Trimming took 4 bases from V and 4 from J, leaving 20 bases between them. The CDR3 loop spans 16 amino acids. The CDR3 spells CASSHGPEGGGYGYTF. The DNA of the CDR3 is TGTGCCAGCAGCCACGGTCCAGAGGGAGGGGGCTATGGCTACACCTTC.

This clone has only a few counts. The gene calls are TRBV6-4 and TRBJ2-7, with 12 nucleotides matching TRBD1. This CDR3 has 16 residues. The germline CDR1 and CDR2 sequences are MRHNA and SNTAGT. V lost 3 bases, J lost 6 bases, and 9 bases stayed unmatched. The DNA of the CDR3 is TGTGCCAGCAGTGAAGCAAGCGGGACAGGGGGCGGCGAGCAGTACTTC. The encoded protein is CASSEASGTGGGEQYF.

The chain recombines TRBV4-2 with TRBJ2-1; 9 bases are shared with TRBD2. V lost 2 bases, J lost 7 bases, and 6 bases stayed unmatched. The CDR3 consists of 15 residues. Looked up from germline, CDR1 is LGHNA and CDR2 is YNFKEQ. The CDR3 nucleotides read TGTGCCAGCAGCCAATCGGCGCGGGAGGGAAATGAGCAGTTCTTC. It specifies CASSQSAREGNEQFF.

The chain links TRBV6-1 to TRBJ1-1; TRBD1 agrees at 9 bases. V lost 1 base and J lost 5; bases outside the gene matches: 5. The CDR3 length is 15 residues. Germline V gene sequence: CDR1 MNHNS, CDR2 SASEGT. The CDR3 region has the DNA TGTGCCAGCAGTGAAGAGGAGACAGGGGGGACTGAAGCTTTCTTT. Encoded protein: CASSEEETGGTEAFF.

V gene TRBV27 combines with J gene TRBJ2-4, with D possibly TRBD2 on 5 matching bases. Looked up from germline, CDR1 is MNHEY and CDR2 is SMNVEV (reference sequence). V gave up 2 bases and J gave up 6 bases, with 11 bases separating them. There are 14 residues in the CDR3. CDR3 nucleotides: TGTGCCAGCAGTTTAAAGCGGCTCTCAAACATTCAGTACTTC. It encodes CASSLKRLSNIQYF.

The V call is TRBV7-2, the J call TRBJ2-5; no clear D gene. Germline V gene sequence: CDR1 SGHTA, CDR2 FQGNSA. The CDR3 is made up of 13 amino acids. V was shortened by 1 base and J by 5 bases, with 8 bases between the two germline ends. DNA of the CDR3: TGTGCCAGCAGCTTAGTGACTGGGGAGACCCAGTACTTC. The encoded protein is CASSLVTGETQYF.

CDR3 region: CASSPFPGGPEAFF. The CDR3, as DNA: TGTGCCAGTAGTCCTTTCCCTGGAGGTCCTGAAGCTTTCTTT. V gene TRBV19 combines with J gene TRBJ1-1, with D unclear. There are 14 residues in the CDR3. V was pared by 5 bases and J by 6 bases, with 16 bases between. CDR1 LNHDA and CDR2 SQIVND come from the germline V gene (reference sequence). The full variable domain, completed using reference TRBV19 and TRBJ1-1, is DGGITQSPKYLFRKEGQNVTLSCEQNLNHDAMYWYRQDPGQGLRLIYYSQIVNDFQKGDIAEGYSVSREKKESFPLTVTSAQKNPTAFYLCASSPFPGGPEAFFGQGTRLTVV.

The CDR3 is CASSQDRGPREQYF. The CDR3 DNA follows: TGCGCCAGCAGCCAAGACAGGGGGCCCCGCGAGCAGTACTTC. This chain connects TRBV4-3 to TRBJ2-7, with TRBD1 matching 8 bases. This CDR3 has 14 amino acids. The V gene's germline CDR1 is LGHNA and CDR2 YSLEER. V shed 0 bases and J 6 bases; nucleotides not matched to a gene: 4.

The rearrangement links TRBV7-9 to TRBJ2-7; possible D gene TRBD2, 7 bases. Germline loops: CDR1 SEHNR, CDR2 FQNEAQ (reference sequence). The V end was cut by 5 bases, the J end by 4 bases, with 15 bases between. The CDR3 consists of 14 residues. The CDR3 sequence is CASSMEGGSYEQYF. The CDR3 DNA is TGTGCCAGCAGCATGGAGGGGGGGAGTTACGAGCAGTACTTC. Variable domain in full (rest from reference TRBV7-9 and TRBJ2-7): DTGVSQNPRHKITKRGQNVTFRCDPISEHNRLYWYRQTLGQGPEFLTYFQNEAQLEKSRLLSDRFSAERPKGSFSTLEIQRTEQGDSAMYLCASSMEGGSYEQYFGPGTRLTVT.

The gene calls are TRBV28 and TRBJ1-5; 7 nucleotides agree with TRBD1. V shed 6 bases and J 3 bases; nucleotides not matched to a gene: 5. The CDR3 totals 14 residues. The germline CDR1 and CDR2 sequences are MDHEN and SYDVKM. The CDR3 protein is CASRRTGVNQPQHF. The DNA for the CDR3 is TGTGCCAGCAGACGGACAGGAGTCAATCAGCCCCAGCATTTT.

The chain couples TRBV7-3 to TRBJ2-7, with TRBD2 matching 7 bases. The trim removed 2 bases at V and 4 bases at J, leaving 5 bases unmatched. The CDR3 consists of 14 residues. Germline CDR1 SGHTA, CDR2 FQGTGA. The CDR3 nucleotides read TGTGCCAGCAGCTTAGGGGGGGTCCCTTACGAGCAGTACTTC. Its protein product is CASSLGGVPYEQYF.

Of note for this clone: This CDR3 is also generated by other DNA sequences in the sample. The chain is built from TRBV5-1 and TRBJ2-7; 7 nucleotides align to TRBD1. After removal of 0 bases from V and 1 base from J, the junction contained 1 base not matched to a gene. The germline V gene has CDR1 SGHRS and CDR2 YFSETQ. CDR3 length equals 14 residues. CDR3 bases: TGCGCCAGCAGCTTGGACAGGGGATCCTACGAGCAGTACTTC. Its protein is CASSLDRGSYEQYF.

V usage is TRBV5-5 and J usage is TRBJ2-2; the D is unclear. Germline values: CDR1 SGHKS, CDR2 YYEKEE (reference sequence). V lost 4 bases to trimming and J lost 3 bases, with 16 bases between them. The CDR3 has 16 amino acids. The CDR3 is CASSHPRYSYTGELFF. The CDR3, as DNA: TGTGCCAGCAGCCACCCCCGGTACAGTTACACCGGGGAGCTGTTTTTT.

Only a few counts were recorded for this clone. The chain uses TRBV9 and TRBJ2-7, with a possible D match to TRBD1 (6 bases). The CDR3 covers 14 residues. Looked up from germline, CDR1 is SGDLS and CDR2 is YYNGEE. V lost 4 bases to trimming and J lost 4 bases, with 15 bases between them. The CDR3 DNA reads as TGTGCCAGCAGCCCTCGGGACACGGGTTACGAGCAGTACTTC. Its translation: CASSPRDTGYEQYF.

The V and J genes are TRBV7-2 and TRBJ2-1; 7 bases agree with TRBD1. The J segment lost 2 bases and the V segment lost 5 bases, leaving 9 bases of the junction unmatched. The CDR3 spans 16 residues. Germline assignment: CDR1 SGHTA and CDR2 FQGNSA. The CDR3 here is CASSPRTGGAYNEQFF. In DNA form, the CDR3 reads TGTGCCAGCAGCCCAAGGACAGGAGGCGCCTACAATGAGCAGTTCTTC. Full variable domain (remainder filled in from reference TRBV7-2 and TRBJ2-1): GAGVSQSPSNKVTEKGKDVELRCDPISGHTALYWYRQSLGQGLEFLIYFQGNSAPDKSGLPSDRFSAERTGGSVSTLTIQRTQQEDSAVYLCASSPRTGGAYNEQFFGPGTRLTVL.

The gene calls are TRBV7-9 and TRBJ1-1, with D unclear. This CDR3 has 12 amino acids. V gave up 3 bases and J gave up 8 bases, with 10 bases separating them. CDR1 and CDR2 from the germline V gene are SEHNR and FQNEAQ (reference sequence). In DNA form, the CDR3 reads TGTGCCAGCAGCTTTTCTGTCCCGGAAGCTTTCTTT. Residues: CASSFSVPEAFF. The full variable domain, with the rest looked up from reference TRBV7-9 and TRBJ1-1, is DTGVSQNPRHKITKRGQNVTFRCDPISEHNRLYWYRQTLGQGPEFLTYFQNEAQLEKSRLLSDRFSAERPKGSFSTLEIQRTEQGDSAMYLCASSFSVPEAFFGQGTRLTVV.

The V and J genes are TRBV5-1 and TRBJ2-5; D might be TRBD2 (6 bases). V gave up 6 bases and J gave up 5 bases, with 17 bases separating them. CDR3 length: 14 amino acids. CDR1 is SGHRS, CDR2 YFSETQ, per germline. The CDR3 here is CASTDGGNGETQYF. CDR3 nucleotide sequence: TGCGCCAGCACCGATGGGGGGAATGGGGAGACCCAGTACTTC.

A single count supports this clone. This chain connects TRBV6-1 to TRBJ2-6; TRBD1 might be the D (5 bases). CDR1 MNHNS and CDR2 SASEGT come from the germline V gene. The CDR3 totals 17 residues. V was clipped by 4 bases and J by 2 bases, with 15 bases between them. The CDR3 bases are TGTGCCAGCAGTGCCCTCATAGGGGCCGCTGGGGCCAACGTCCTGACTTTC. Translated, it gives CASSALIGAAGANVLTF.

This chain links TRBV5-8 with TRBJ2-1; D is possibly TRBD2 (5 bases). V was clipped by 2 bases and J by 12 bases, with 15 bases between them. This CDR3 has 13 residues. CDR1 and CDR2 from the germline V gene are SGHTS and YDEGEE. The CDR3 spells CASSFGDPGMQFF. CDR3 bases: TGTGCCAGCAGCTTCGGGGATCCCGGGATGCAGTTCTTC.

This sequence joins TRBV27 and TRBJ1-1, with unresolved D. The ends were cut back, 3 bases at V and 0 bases at J, with 5 bases in the middle. The CDR3 is 13 residues long. The germline gives CDR1 MNHEY, CDR2 SMNVEV (reference sequence). For the CDR3, the DNA is TGTGCCAGCAGTTTGAGTCTGAACACTGAAGCTTTCTTT. Its translation is CASSLSLNTEAFF.

This chain uses TRBV7-2 with TRBJ2-7, with TRBD2 matching 7 bases. CDR3 length equals 14 residues. Germline assignment: CDR1 SGHTA and CDR2 FQGNSA. Trimming removed 5 bases from V and 0 bases from J; junction bases left unmatched: 4. The CDR3 spells CASSLRTSSYEQYF. In DNA form, the CDR3 reads TGTGCCAGCAGCCTACGGACTAGCTCCTACGAGCAGTACTTC.

The CDR3 is CASSQEGTSGSSYEQYF. CDR3 sequence (DNA): TGTGCCAGCAGCCAGGAAGGAACTAGCGGAAGCTCCTACGAGCAGTACTTC. The chain is built from TRBV7-6 and TRBJ2-7; TRBD2 agrees at 8 bases. The CDR3 has 17 amino acids. V lost 5 bases to trimming and J lost 0 bases; unmatched junction nucleotides: 12. Germline values: CDR1 SGHVS, CDR2 FNYEAQ.